This paragraph covers one T cell receptor (beta chain) sequence. This clonotype showed up just a few times. The antigen this receptor binds is unknown. No much larger clone is present one base from it, and per-base qualities are unavailable. This sample was sequenced with an Illumina HiSeq 1500. TCRdb passed the public sequencing reads through fastp at Q25 and MiXCR, retaining productive beta sequences. Identical CDR3 proteins give one entry, which carries the most common genes and DNA. The sample records 100,000 to 150,000 distinct CDR3 sequences, approximately 8.8% of which are singletons. The leading ten clones occupy around 10% of the sample. The entry originates in a study of T cell repertoires in cytomegalovirus infection (dated by TCRdb to about 2019). The study in broad terms: Donor HLA type was relevant to the analysis, because carriage of CMV infection together with the matching HLA type was indicated by public TCR beta signatures.

Paper-wide results and their limitations: In both this cohort and an independent cohort of 300 to 450 donors, the cumulative frequency of public TCR beta family members distinguished carriers of CMV infection plus the relevant HLA type. The ex vivo response was dominated by HLA-C-restricted CMV-specific TCR beta clonotypes, which also provided the single most frequent clonotype in two of eight donors.

The CDR3 covers 15 residues, taking in both the cysteine and the phenylalanine. The only DNA kept is the CDR3, 45 bases in frame from the first base. The V and J ends are trimmed by 5 bases and 2 bases, leaving 10 bases between them. In the germline V gene (reference sequence), CDR1 corresponds to SEHNR and CDR2 to FQNEAQ. This sequence uses TRBV7-9 and TRBJ1-6, with no D gene named confidently. The sequencing sample was made of PBMCs. This clonotype was sampled from a human donor in good health (CMV status not recorded). Some clones in this sample may be carry-over from other donors' samples. This receptor has the CDR3 CASSAQEPYNSPLHF. The sequenced DNA is TGTGCCAGCAGCGCTCAGGAACCCTATAATTCACCCCTCCACTTT.